What follows are 28 T cell receptor beta chains derived from one specimen sequenced in a study of blood T cell repertoires in COVID-19. Assay: immunoSEQ multiplex PCR; the TCRdb copy retains only in-frame clones and omits some. This repertoire shows hundreds of thousands of clones, more than 70% found once; its top ten account for approximately 2%. Sequencing input: PBMCs or T cells enriched from blood (not recorded which). These receptors were collected from a woman aged 55-69 years in a cohort exposed to, infected with or recovered from COVID-19 (not recorded which).

The chain is built from TRBV28 and TRBJ2-3, with 8 bases aligning to TRBD1. The germline CDR1 and CDR2 sequences are MDHEN and SYDVKM. Germline trimming cut 2 bases from V and 2 bases from J; bases unmatched to any gene: 9. There are 17 residues in the CDR3. This CDR3 reads CASSLDRGPGFTDTQYF. The CDR3 nucleotides are TGTGCCAGCAGTTTAGACAGGGGCCCGGGATTCACAGATACGCAGTATTTT.

V and J are TRBV5-1 and TRBJ2-3; 10 bases line up with TRBD2. Trimming removed 5 bases from V and 3 bases from J; junction bases left unmatched: 3. The CDR3 runs 14 residues. The germline CDR1 and CDR2 sequences are SGHRS and YFSETQ. This chain's CDR3 is CASRLAGVTDTQYF. The CDR3 nucleotides read TGCGCCAGCAGGCTAGCGGGAGTGACAGATACGCAGTATTTT.

The genes are TRBV5-4 and TRBJ2-1; TRBD2 aligns across 10 bases. Germline V CDR1 and CDR2: SGHNT, YYREEE (reference sequence). CDR3 length: 15 residues. The J segment lost 7 bases and the V segment lost 0 bases, leaving 4 bases of the junction unmatched. The CDR3, as DNA: TGTGCCAGCAGCTTGGCGTCTAGCGGGAGAAATGAGCAGTTCTTC. Translated, it gives CASSLASSGRNEQFF.

The chain has TRBV15 and TRBJ2-2; 10 positions agree with TRBD2. The V gene's germline CDR1 is LNHNV and CDR2 YYDKDF (reference sequence). V dropped 8 bases and J dropped 0; count of bases not matched to a gene: 9. This CDR3 comprises 17 residues. CDR3 DNA: TGTGCCACCCCAAAGCGGGAGGGATCCACGAACACCGGGGAGCTGTTTTTT. Translation: CATPKREGSTNTGELFF.

This chain links TRBV11-2 with TRBJ2-7, with D maybe TRBD1 (6 bases). This CDR3 contains 17 residues. Germline V gene lookup returns CDR1 SGHAT and CDR2 FQNNGV. The V end lost 4 bases, the J end lost 1 base, and 20 bases lay between the germline ends. CDR3 nucleotide sequence: TGTGCCAGCAGCTCACCACCGGGCCCAGGGGTGTCCTACGAGCAGTACTTC. Its translation: CASSSPPGPGVSYEQYF. Full variable domain (remainder filled in from reference TRBV11-2 and TRBJ2-7): EAGVAQSPRYKIIEKRQSVAFWCNPISGHATLYWYQQILGQGPKLLIQFQNNGVVDDSQLPKDRFSAERLKGVDSTLKIQPAKLEDSAVYLCASSSPPGPGVSYEQYFGPGTRLTVT.

This chain uses TRBV6-5 with TRBJ1-3, with 8 nucleotides matching TRBD1. The length of the CDR3 is 15 residues. Germline CDR1 reads MNHEY; CDR2 reads SVGAGI. Unmatched junction bases numbered 4, after V lost 5 bases and J lost 1 base. The CDR3 loop is CASSRQGNSGNTIYF. The CDR3 DNA sequence: TGTGCCAGCAGTCGACAGGGGAATTCTGGAAACACCATATATTTT.

J is TRBJ2-1 and V is TRBV30; 10 nucleotides match TRBD2. Losses at the gene ends were 0 bases for V and 6 bases for J; bases not matched to a gene: 8. The CDR3 totals 16 residues. Germline loops: CDR1 GTSNPN, CDR2 SVGIG (reference sequence). The CDR3 reads CAWSVSRTSGRNEQFF. The CDR3 nucleotides read TGTGCCTGGAGTGTATCCCGGACTAGCGGTCGCAATGAGCAGTTCTTC.

The chain couples TRBV11-2 to TRBJ2-2, with TRBD1 matching 12 bases. The CDR3 runs 16 residues. Germline trimming cut 3 bases from V and 7 bases from J; bases unmatched to any gene: 6. Germline lookup yields CDR1 SGHAT and CDR2 FQNNGV. The CDR3 loop is CASSFRDRGRVGELFF. The CDR3 nucleotides read TGTGCCAGCAGCTTCAGGGACAGGGGGCGAGTCGGGGAGCTGTTTTTT.

The rearrangement joins TRBV6-6 to TRBJ2-3; 8 nucleotides line up with TRBD1. CDR1 and CDR2 (germline): MNHNY, SVGAGI (reference sequence). The CDR3 is 15 residues long. V gave up 2 bases and J gave up 5 bases; unmatched junction bases: 6. CDR3 sequence: CASSYVLQGGDTQYF. In DNA form, the CDR3 reads TGTGCCAGCAGTTACGTCTTACAGGGGGGAGATACGCAGTATTTT.

The CDR3, as DNA: TGTGCCAGCAGCAAGGAAAAGGGGAACAGGGAGAACGAAAAACTGTTTTTT. It specifies CASSKEKGNRENEKLFF. The chain links TRBV21-1 to TRBJ1-4; the table's D call, TRBD1, has no DNA check behind it. TRBV21-1 is recorded as a pseudogene. The CDR3 is made up of 17 amino acids.

The genes are TRBV28 and TRBJ2-7; 7 nucleotides agree with TRBD1. The J segment lost 0 bases and the V segment lost 3 bases, leaving 8 bases of the junction unmatched. CDR1 MDHEN and CDR2 SYDVKM come from the germline V gene. The CDR3 has 16 amino acids. The CDR3 sequence: CASSFIGTVLSYEQYF. The CDR3 coding sequence is TGTGCCAGCAGTTTTATCGGGACAGTCCTCTCCTACGAGCAGTACTTC.

This chain joins TRBV14 and TRBJ1-4; D remains unclear. CDR1 is SGHDN and CDR2 is FVKESK in the germline V gene. The length of the CDR3 is 14 residues. The V gene lost 1 base and the J gene lost 4 bases, with 7 bases spanning the gap. The CDR3 reads CASSQVSGNEKLFF. The DNA for the CDR3 is TGTGCCAGCAGCCAAGTTAGTGGTAATGAAAAACTGTTTTTT.

V gene TRBV5-1 combines with J gene TRBJ2-2; 8 positions match TRBD2. The ends lost 1 base at V and 4 bases at J; junction bases unmatched: 15. This CDR3 region has 19 residues. CDR1 SGHRS and CDR2 YFSETQ come from the germline V gene. The CDR3 coding sequence is TGCGCCAGCAGCTTGCAAGGGGGACTAGGCCTATCATTCACCGGGGAGCTGTTTTTT. Translated, it gives CASSLQGGLGLSFTGELFF.

This clone turned up a few times. The V call is TRBV7-9, the J call TRBJ1-4, with TRBD1 matching 7 bases. Germline CDR1 reads SEHNR; CDR2 reads FQNEAQ (reference sequence). J was trimmed by 4 bases and V by 5 bases; bases with no gene match: 7. The CDR3 runs 15 residues. CDR3 bases: TGTGCCAGCAGCCTCCGGACAGGCCATAATGAAAAACTGTTTTTT. Encoded protein: CASSLRTGHNEKLFF.

The rearrangement links TRBV3-1 (or the pseudogene TRBV3-2) to TRBJ2-1; TRBD2 agrees at 12 bases. The CDR3 has 17 residues. With V trimmed by 1 base and J by 7 bases, 8 bases remained unmatched. Germline V gene lookup returns CDR1 LGHDT and CDR2 YNNKEL (reference sequence). The CDR3 loop is CASSQVWLAGGPNEQFF. The CDR3 DNA reads as TGTGCCAGCAGCCAAGTCTGGCTAGCGGGAGGGCCTAATGAGCAGTTCTTC.

V and J are TRBV7-3 and TRBJ2-1, with D perhaps TRBD1 (5 bases). With 2 bases removed from V and 5 bases from J, the gap between germline ends came to 7 bases. CDR3 length: 13 residues. CDR1 and CDR2 (germline): SGHTA, FQGTGA. The CDR3 reads CASSLDRNNEQFF. CDR3 in DNA: TGTGCCAGCAGCTTAGACAGAAACAATGAGCAGTTCTTC. Complete variable domain (other parts from reference TRBV7-3 and TRBJ2-1): GAGVSQTPSNKVTEKGKYVELRCDPISGHTALYWYRQSLGQGPEFLIYFQGTGAADDSGLPNDRFFAVRPEGSVSTLKIQRTERGDSAVYLCASSLDRNNEQFFGPGTRLTVL.

The chain uses TRBV19 and TRBJ1-4, with D possibly being TRBD1 (6 bases). This CDR3 region has 15 residues. The germline V and J ends were trimmed by 6 bases and 3 bases, with 14 bases remaining between them. Germline CDR1 and CDR2: LNHDA and SQIVND (reference sequence). The CDR3 reads CASSQSRGPNEKLFF. The CDR3 DNA is TGTGCCAGTAGCCAATCCAGGGGACCTAATGAAAAACTGTTTTTT.

The rearrangement links TRBV4-2 to TRBJ2-3; 11 positions agree with TRBD1. The germline V gene encodes CDR1 LGHNA and CDR2 YNFKEQ. This CDR3 is built from 16 residues. The J segment lost 1 base and the V segment lost 1 base, leaving 1 base of the junction unmatched. Here the CDR3 reads CASSQGGQGGTDTQYF. CDR3 bases: TGTGCCAGCAGCCAAGGGGGACAGGGGGGCACAGATACGCAGTATTTT.

CDR3 in amino acids: CATYRGPETQYF. CDR3 in DNA: TGTGCCACCTACAGGGGGCCAGAGACCCAGTACTTC. The J gene is TRBJ2-5, the V gene TRBV7-9; TRBD1 aligns across 9 bases. CDR3 length: 12 amino acids. Trimming at V came to 10 bases and at J to 4 bases, leaving 4 bases not matched to a gene. The germline gives CDR1 SEHNR, CDR2 FQNEAQ (reference sequence). The full variable domain, with the rest looked up from reference TRBV7-9 and TRBJ2-5, is DTGVSQNPRHKITKRGQNVTFRCDPISEHNRLYWYRQTLGQGPEFLTYFQNEAQLEKSRLLSDRFSAERPKGSFSTLEIQRTEQGDSAMYLCATYRGPETQYFGPGTRLLVL.

This clone occurred many times. The genes are TRBV5-1 and TRBJ1-5; D possibly corresponds to TRBD1 (5 bases). V was shortened by 0 bases and J by 1 base, with 8 bases between the two germline ends. The CDR3 is 15 residues long. Germline loops: CDR1 SGHRS, CDR2 YFSETQ. Here the CDR3 reads CASSLGGSSNQPQHF. The DNA for the CDR3 is TGCGCCAGCAGCTTGGGGGGCTCGAGCAATCAGCCCCAGCATTTT.

The rearrangement joins TRBV6-5 to TRBJ2-5, with D possibly being TRBD2 (7 bases). This CDR3 is built from 15 residues. Trimming stripped 8 bases from V and 5 bases from J, with 21 bases between. Germline V gives CDR1 MNHEY, CDR2 SVGAGI. The CDR3 bases are TGTGCCAGCCCAGCGGACGGGGGGCGCAGGGAGACCCAGTACTTC. This translates into CASPADGGRRETQYF.

The rearrangement uses TRBV14 and TRBJ2-2, with 8 bases aligning to TRBD2. Germline values: CDR1 SGHDN, CDR2 FVKESK. The CDR3 consists of 17 residues. Trimming at V came to 0 bases and at J to 5 bases, leaving 8 bases not matched to a gene. The CDR3 nucleotides read TGTGCCAGCAGCCAAGATATAAAAGCGGGGGTGACCGGGGAGCTGTTTTTT. Amino acid sequence: CASSQDIKAGVTGELFF.

Here the CDR3 reads CASTQGLNTEAFF. The CDR3 DNA sequence: TGTGCCAGCACACAGGGACTGAACACTGAAGCTTTCTTT. The J gene is TRBJ1-1, the V gene TRBV2, with a weak D call TRBD1 (6 bases). Trimming shortened V by 7 bases and J by 0 bases, and 9 bases separated the two germline ends. Germline CDR1 is SNHLY and CDR2 is FYNNEI. This CDR3 is 13 amino acids long.

This clone was observed a few times. V gene TRBV2 combines with J gene TRBJ1-4, with D maybe TRBD1 (6 bases). V lost 5 bases to trimming and J lost 10 bases, with 17 bases between them. This CDR3 contains 14 residues. Germline CDR1 reads SNHLY; CDR2 reads FYNNEI. The CDR3 reads CASSSQQGSGKLFF. The CDR3, as DNA: TGTGCCAGCAGTTCACAACAGGGCAGCGGAAAACTGTTTTTT.

This clone was counted only a few times. Other DNA variants within this sample encode the same CDR3. The J gene is TRBJ2-7, the V gene TRBV27; D is unclear. With 3 bases removed from V and 0 bases from J, the gap between germline ends came to 9 bases. The CDR3 has 14 residues. The germline gives CDR1 MNHEY, CDR2 SMNVEV (reference sequence). The DNA of the CDR3 is TGTGCCAGCAGTTTTGGCGGCTCCTCCTACGAGCAGTACTTC. Amino acid sequence: CASSFGGSSYEQYF.

The genes are TRBV18 and TRBJ2-1, with a weak D call TRBD2 (5 bases). Trimming shortened V by 7 bases and J by 5 bases, and 15 bases separated the two germline ends. Per germline, CDR1 KGHSH and CDR2 LQKENI. The CDR3 is 14 residues long. Here the CDR3 DNA reads TGTGCCAGCTTTACCGGACTGGCCGACAATGAGCAGTTCTTC. It specifies CASFTGLADNEQFF.

This clone was found once. The V and J genes are TRBV27 and TRBJ2-7, with 9 bases lining up with TRBD1. The CDR3 length is 15 residues. The germline CDR1 and CDR2 sequences are MNHEY and SMNVEV (reference sequence). The J segment lost 2 bases and the V segment lost 3 bases, leaving 5 bases of the junction unmatched. The DNA of the CDR3 is TGTGCCAGCAGTTTTGGACAGGGGAAGGCCTACGAGCAGTACTTC. This codes for CASSFGQGKAYEQYF.

This clone was seen a single time. The chain links TRBV5-1 to TRBJ1-1; no definite D call. Germline V gene data show CDR1 as SGHRS and CDR2 as YFSETQ. The CDR3 extends over 13 amino acids. Trimming took 4 bases from V and 1 from J, leaving 8 bases between them. The CDR3 protein is CASSGLENTEAFF. The CDR3 DNA sequence: TGCGCCAGCAGCGGACTCGAGAACACTGAAGCTTTCTTT. Full variable domain (rest looked up from reference TRBV5-1 and TRBJ1-1): KAGVTQTPRYLIKTRGQQVTLSCSPISGHRSVSWYQQTPGQGLQFLFEYFSETQRNKGNFPGRFSGRQFSNSRSEMNVSTLELGDSALYLCASSGLENTEAFFGQGTRLTVV.